A selection of T cell receptor beta chains follows, all from one sample in a study of control samples from healthy donors and cancer patients. Using immunoSEQ multiplex PCR, the repertoire was profiled, and TCRdb retains in-frame clones only, with some absent. Of more than 140,000 clones detected, more than 80% appear once; the ten largest clones hold around 7.3%. What was sequenced was blood. The receptors shown here come from a man aged 18 to 30 in good health. Both conserved end residues are part of each CDR3.

v_call	cdr3_length	cdr3_aa
TRBV9	14	CASSVVADRGIAFF
TRBV2	14	CASSEGTGPYEQYF
TRBV9	16	CASSGLAGGTTGELFF
TRBV29-1	14	CSVEPTGGGTEAFF
TRBV7-3	12	CASSNGGTEAFF
TRBV13	16	CASSSTKRGSLDTQYF
TRBV9	14	CASSLGGRDSEAFF
TRBV2	16	CVGIGSRTGVAYEQYF
TRBV30	13	CAWMTGGNYGYTF
TRBV7-2	17	CASSLAPWTGGWTEAFF
TRBV14	13	CASSQDFQGGYTF
TRBV5-4	14	CASSLDWDESTIYF
TRBV5-5	12	CASSWGSREQYF
TRBV2	16	CASTPGLAGGTDTQYF
TRBV6-1	14	CASSEPASLEKLFF
TRBV5-1	15	CASSLYAGATDTQYF
TRBV6-6	15	CASSYRGRDTGELFF
TRBV2	15	CASSPTGTGEYIQYF
TRBV19	13	CASSAALSYEQYF
TRBV18	15	CANSPRQQDTGELFF
TRBV5-1	16	CASSPRSGPPNYGYTF
TRBV28	12	CASSFPGTEAFF
TRBV7-9	12	CASSLDTYGYTF
TRBV6-2/TRBV6-3	14	CASSYSKSGTEAFF
TRBV6-5	14	CASISSQGDQPQHF
TRBV7-2	14	CASLWGVSTGELFF
TRBV10-3	15	CAISTGVYSNQPQHF
TRBV6-6	15	CASKGTDSYNSPLHF
TRBV5-5	15	CASSLAVAGDEKLFF
TRBV28	13	CASRPQQWEPQHF
TRBV4-1	15	CASSQLGTGNQPQHF
TRBV6-2/TRBV6-3	14	CASSYQGFQETQYF
TRBV5-1	14	CASSLVTVTDTQYF
TRBV4-2	17	CASSQDGLLEIQETQYF
TRBV19	15	CASSIPAGVSGELFF